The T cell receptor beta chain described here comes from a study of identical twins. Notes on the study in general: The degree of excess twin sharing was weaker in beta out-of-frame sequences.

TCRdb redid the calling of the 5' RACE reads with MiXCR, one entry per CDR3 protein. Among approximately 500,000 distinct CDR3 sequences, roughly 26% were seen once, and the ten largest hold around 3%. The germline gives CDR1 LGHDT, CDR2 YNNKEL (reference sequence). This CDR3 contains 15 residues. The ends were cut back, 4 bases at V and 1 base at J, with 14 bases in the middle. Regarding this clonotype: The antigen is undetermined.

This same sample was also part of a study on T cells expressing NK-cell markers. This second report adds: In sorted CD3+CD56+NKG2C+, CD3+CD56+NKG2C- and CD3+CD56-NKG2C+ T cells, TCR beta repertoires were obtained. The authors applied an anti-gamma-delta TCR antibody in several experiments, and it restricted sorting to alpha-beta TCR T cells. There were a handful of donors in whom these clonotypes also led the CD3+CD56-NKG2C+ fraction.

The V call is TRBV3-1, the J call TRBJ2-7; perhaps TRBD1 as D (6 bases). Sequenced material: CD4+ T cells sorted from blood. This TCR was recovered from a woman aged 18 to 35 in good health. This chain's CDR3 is CASSPQGMGSYEQYF. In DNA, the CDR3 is TGTGCCAGCAGCCCACAGGGCATGGGGTCCTACGAGCAGTACTTC.